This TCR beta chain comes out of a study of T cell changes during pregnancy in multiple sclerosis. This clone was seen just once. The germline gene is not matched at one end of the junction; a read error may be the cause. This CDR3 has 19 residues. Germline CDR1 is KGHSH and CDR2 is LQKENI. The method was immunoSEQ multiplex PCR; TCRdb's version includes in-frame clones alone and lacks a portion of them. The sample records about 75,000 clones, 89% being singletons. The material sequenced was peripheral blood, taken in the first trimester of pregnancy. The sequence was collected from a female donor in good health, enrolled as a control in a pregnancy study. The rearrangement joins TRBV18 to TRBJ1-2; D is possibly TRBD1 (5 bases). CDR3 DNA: TGTGCCAGCTCACCACCGGTGAGCCAGGGTTCCGTCCTTAACCATGGCTACACCTTC. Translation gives CASSPPVSQGSVLNHGYTF.